The 4 T cell receptor beta chains listed next were all sequenced from one sample in a study of monozygotic twins with inflammatory bowel disease. TCRdb reprocessed the 5' RACE reads, with one entry per CDR3 protein and no DNA. The sample yields 140,000 to 150,000 distinct CDR3 sequences, of which the top ten take up 1.2%. The sample consisted of blood. These receptors were obtained from a human donor with ulcerative colitis or Crohn's disease, or a healthy co-twin of an affected twin (not recorded which).

The chain combines TRBV5-5 with TRBJ1-2; lacking DNA, the TRBD1 call made by TCRdb goes unchecked. This CDR3 is 13 amino acids long. Per germline, CDR1 SGHKS and CDR2 YYEKEE (reference sequence). This CDR3 is CASSGGQVGGYTF.

This chain joins TRBV12-3 or TRBV12-4 and TRBJ1-2; TCRdb proposes TRBD1, but this gene call is untestable without DNA. There are 14 residues in the CDR3. The CDR3 spells CASTSPGVGYGYTF.

This chain connects TRBV27 to TRBJ2-1; TCRdb names TRBD2, which stays unverified in the absence of DNA. CDR3 size: 15 residues. Germline CDR1 reads MNHEY; CDR2 reads SMNVEV (reference sequence). The CDR3 is CASRPGGRLANEQFF.

The chain is built from TRBV27 and TRBJ1-4; the TCRdb D gene call, TRBD1, has no DNA to confirm it. The CDR3 spans 17 residues. Germline V lookup: CDR1 MNHEY, CDR2 SMNVEV (reference sequence). The CDR3 here is CASSSSWDRGPHEKLFF.